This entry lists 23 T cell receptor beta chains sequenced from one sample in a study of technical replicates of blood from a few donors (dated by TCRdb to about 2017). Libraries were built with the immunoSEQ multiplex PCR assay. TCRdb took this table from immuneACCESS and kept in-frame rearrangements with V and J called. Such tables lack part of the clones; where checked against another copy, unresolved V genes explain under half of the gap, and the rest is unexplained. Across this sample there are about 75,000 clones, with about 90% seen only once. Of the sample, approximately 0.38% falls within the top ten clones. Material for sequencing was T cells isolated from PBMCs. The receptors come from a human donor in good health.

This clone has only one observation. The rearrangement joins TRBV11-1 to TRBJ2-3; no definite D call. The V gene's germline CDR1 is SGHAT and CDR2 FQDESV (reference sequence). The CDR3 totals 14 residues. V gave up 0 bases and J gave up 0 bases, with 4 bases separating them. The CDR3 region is CASSLARSTDTQYF. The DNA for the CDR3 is TGTGCCAGCAGCTTAGCCAGAAGCACAGATACGCAGTATTTT. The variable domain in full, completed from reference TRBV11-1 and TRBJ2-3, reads EAEVAQSPRYKITEKSQAVAFWCDPISGHATLYWYRQILGQGPELLVQFQDESVVDDSQLPKDRFSAERLKGVDSTLKIQPAELGDSAMYLCASSLARSTDTQYFGPGTRLTVL.

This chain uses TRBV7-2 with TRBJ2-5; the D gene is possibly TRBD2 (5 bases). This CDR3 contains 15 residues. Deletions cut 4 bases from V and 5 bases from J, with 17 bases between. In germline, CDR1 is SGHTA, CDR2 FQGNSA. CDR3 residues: CASSSRGLVGETQYF. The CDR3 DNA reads TGTGCCAGCAGCTCACGAGGACTGGTGGGGGAGACCCAGTACTTC.

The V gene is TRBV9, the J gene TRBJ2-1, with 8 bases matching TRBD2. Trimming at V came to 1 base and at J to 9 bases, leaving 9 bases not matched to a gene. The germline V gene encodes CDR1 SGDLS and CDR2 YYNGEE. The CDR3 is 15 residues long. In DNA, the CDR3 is TGTGCCAGCAGCGTACTCACCGGGAGGGTTGCTGAGCAGTTCTTC. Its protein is CASSVLTGRVAEQFF.

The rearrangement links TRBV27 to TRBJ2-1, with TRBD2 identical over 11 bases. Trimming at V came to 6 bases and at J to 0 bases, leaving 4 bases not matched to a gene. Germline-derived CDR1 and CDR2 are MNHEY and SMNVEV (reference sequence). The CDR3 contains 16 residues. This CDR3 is CASSGLAGSSYNEQFF. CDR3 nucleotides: TGTGCCAGCAGCGGACTAGCGGGTAGCTCCTACAATGAGCAGTTCTTC.

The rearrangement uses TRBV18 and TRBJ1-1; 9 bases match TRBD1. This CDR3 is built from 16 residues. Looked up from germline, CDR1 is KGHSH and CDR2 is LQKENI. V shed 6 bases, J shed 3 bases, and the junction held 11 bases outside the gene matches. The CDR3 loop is CASSQGTGYFDTEAFF. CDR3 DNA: TGTGCCAGCTCCCAAGGGACAGGGTATTTCGACACTGAAGCTTTCTTT.

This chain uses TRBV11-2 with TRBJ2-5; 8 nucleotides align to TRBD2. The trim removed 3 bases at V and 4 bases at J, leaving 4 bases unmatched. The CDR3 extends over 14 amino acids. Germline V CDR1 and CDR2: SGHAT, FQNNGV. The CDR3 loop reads CASSLGLELETQYF. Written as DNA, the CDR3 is TGTGCCAGCAGCTTGGGACTAGAGTTAGAGACCCAGTACTTC.

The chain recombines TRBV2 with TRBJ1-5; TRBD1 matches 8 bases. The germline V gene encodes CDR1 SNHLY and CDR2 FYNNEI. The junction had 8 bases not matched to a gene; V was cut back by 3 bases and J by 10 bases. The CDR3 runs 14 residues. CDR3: CASSESGGITPQHF. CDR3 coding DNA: TGTGCCAGCAGTGAGTCAGGGGGCATAACTCCCCAGCATTTT.

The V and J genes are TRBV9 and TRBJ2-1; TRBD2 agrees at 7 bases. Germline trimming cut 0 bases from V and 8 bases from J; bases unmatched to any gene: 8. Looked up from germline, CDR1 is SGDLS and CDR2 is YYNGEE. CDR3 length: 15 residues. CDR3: CASSVVGREWDEQFF. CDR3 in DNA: TGTGCCAGCAGCGTAGTGGGGCGGGAGTGGGATGAGCAGTTCTTC.

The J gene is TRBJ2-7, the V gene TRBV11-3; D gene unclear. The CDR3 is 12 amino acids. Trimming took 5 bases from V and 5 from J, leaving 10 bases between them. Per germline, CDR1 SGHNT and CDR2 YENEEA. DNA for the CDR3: TGTGCCAGCAGCCTACGGGTTGACGAGCAGTACTTC. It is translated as CASSLRVDEQYF.

The CDR3 DNA follows: TGTGCCAGCGGACTAGCGGCCGGGGAGCTGTTTTTT. Translation gives CASGLAAGELFF. The chain carries TRBV7-3 and TRBJ2-2, with TRBD2 matching 10 bases. The CDR3 is 12 residues long. CDR1 and CDR2 from the germline V gene are SGHTA and FQGTGA. Trimming at V came to 8 bases and at J to 6 bases, leaving 0 bases not matched to a gene.

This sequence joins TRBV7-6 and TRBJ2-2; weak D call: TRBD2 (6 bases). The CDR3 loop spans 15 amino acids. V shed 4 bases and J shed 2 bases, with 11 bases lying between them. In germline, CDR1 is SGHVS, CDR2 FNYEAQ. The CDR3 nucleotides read TGTGCCAGCAGCTACCTGGGACTTAACACCGGGGAGCTGTTTTTT. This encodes CASSYLGLNTGELFF.

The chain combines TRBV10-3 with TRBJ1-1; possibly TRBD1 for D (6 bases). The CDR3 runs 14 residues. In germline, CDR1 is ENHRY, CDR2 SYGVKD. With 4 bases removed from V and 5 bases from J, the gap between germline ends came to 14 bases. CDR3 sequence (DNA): TGTGCCATCAGTGTGAACAGGGAAGGGACTGAAGCTTTCTTT. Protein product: CAISVNREGTEAFF.

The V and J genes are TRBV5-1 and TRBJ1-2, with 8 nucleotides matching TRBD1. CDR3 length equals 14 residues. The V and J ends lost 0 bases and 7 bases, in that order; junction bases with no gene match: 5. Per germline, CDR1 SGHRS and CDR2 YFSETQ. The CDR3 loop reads CASSLGQGASGYTF. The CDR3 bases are TGCGCCAGCAGCTTGGGTCAGGGGGCATCTGGCTACACCTTC.

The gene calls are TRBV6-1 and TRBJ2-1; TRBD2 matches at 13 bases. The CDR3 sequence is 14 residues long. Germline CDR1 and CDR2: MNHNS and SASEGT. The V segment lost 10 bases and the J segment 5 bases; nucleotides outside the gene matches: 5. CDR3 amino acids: CATETSGRNNEQFF. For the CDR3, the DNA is TGTGCCACCGAGACTAGCGGGAGGAACAATGAGCAGTTCTTC.

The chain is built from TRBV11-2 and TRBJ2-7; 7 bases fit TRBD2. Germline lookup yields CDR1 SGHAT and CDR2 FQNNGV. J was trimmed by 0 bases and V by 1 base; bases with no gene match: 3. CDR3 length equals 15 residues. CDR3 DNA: TGTGCCAGCAGCTTAGGGGACTACCTCTCCTACGAGCAGTACTTC. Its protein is CASSLGDYLSYEQYF.

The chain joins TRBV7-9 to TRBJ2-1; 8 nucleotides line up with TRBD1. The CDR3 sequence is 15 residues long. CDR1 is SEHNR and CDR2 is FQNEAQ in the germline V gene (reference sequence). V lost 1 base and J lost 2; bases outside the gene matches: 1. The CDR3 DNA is TGTGCCAGCAGCTTAGGGACAGGGACCTACAATGAGCAGTTCTTC. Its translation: CASSLGTGTYNEQFF.

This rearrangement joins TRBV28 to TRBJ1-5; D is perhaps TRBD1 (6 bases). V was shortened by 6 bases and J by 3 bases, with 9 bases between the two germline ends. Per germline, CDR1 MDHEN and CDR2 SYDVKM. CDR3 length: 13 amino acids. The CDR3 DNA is TGTGCCAGCAGCAGGACAGACAATCAGCCCCAGCATTTT. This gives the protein CASSRTDNQPQHF.

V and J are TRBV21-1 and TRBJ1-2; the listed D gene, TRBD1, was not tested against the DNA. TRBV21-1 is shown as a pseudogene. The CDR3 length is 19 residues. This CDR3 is CASSKAQSLGQENWDGYTF. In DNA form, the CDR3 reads TGTGCCAGCAGCAAAGCCCAATCCTTGGGACAGGAAAATTGGGATGGCTACACCTTC.

The CDR3 nucleotides are TGTGCCAGCAGTGAAGTATCACTATCCAATGAGCAGTTCTTC. This translates into CASSEVSLSNEQFF. The chain uses TRBV6-1 and TRBJ2-1; D gene ambiguous. Trimming shortened V by 1 base and J by 6 bases, and 10 bases separated the two germline ends. CDR1 and CDR2 from the germline V gene are MNHNS and SASEGT. The CDR3 is made up of 14 amino acids.

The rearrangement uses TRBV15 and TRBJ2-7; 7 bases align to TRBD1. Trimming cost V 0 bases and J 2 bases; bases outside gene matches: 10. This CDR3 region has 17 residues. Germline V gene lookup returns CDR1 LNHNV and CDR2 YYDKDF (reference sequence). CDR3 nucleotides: TGTGCCACCAGCAGAGACCGCCCCGGGACAGTGACCTACGAGCAGTACTTC. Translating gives CATSRDRPGTVTYEQYF.

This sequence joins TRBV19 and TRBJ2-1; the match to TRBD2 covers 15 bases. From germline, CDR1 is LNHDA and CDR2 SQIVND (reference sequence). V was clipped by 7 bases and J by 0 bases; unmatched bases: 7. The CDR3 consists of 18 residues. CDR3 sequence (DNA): TGTGCCAGTATGGGACTAGCGGGAGGAACCAGCTCCTACAATGAGCAGTTCTTC. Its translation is CASMGLAGGTSSYNEQFF. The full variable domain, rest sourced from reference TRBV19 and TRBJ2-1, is DGGITQSPKYLFRKEGQNVTLSCEQNLNHDAMYWYRQDPGQGLRLIYYSQIVNDFQKGDIAEGYSVSREKKESFPLTVTSAQKNPTAFYLCASMGLAGGTSSYNEQFFGPGTRLTVL.

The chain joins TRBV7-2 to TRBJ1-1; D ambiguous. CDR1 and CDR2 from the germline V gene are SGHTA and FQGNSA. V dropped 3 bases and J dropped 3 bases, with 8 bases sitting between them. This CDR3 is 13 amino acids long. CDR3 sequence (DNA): TGTGCCAGCAGCTTTTTTGAGGACACTGAAGCTTTCTTT. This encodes CASSFFEDTEAFF. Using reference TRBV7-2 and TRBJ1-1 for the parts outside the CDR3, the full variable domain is GAGVSQSPSNKVTEKGKDVELRCDPISGHTALYWYRQSLGQGLEFLIYFQGNSAPDKSGLPSDRFSAERTGGSVSTLTIQRTQQEDSAVYLCASSFFEDTEAFFGQGTRLTVV.

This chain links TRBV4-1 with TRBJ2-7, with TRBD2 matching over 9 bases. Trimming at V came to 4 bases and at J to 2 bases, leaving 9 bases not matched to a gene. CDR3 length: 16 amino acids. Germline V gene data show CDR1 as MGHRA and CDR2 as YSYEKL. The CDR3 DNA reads TGCGCCAGCAGCCTGTTAGCGGGAGAGCGGACCTACGAGCAGTACTTC. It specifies CASSLLAGERTYEQYF.